This T cell receptor (beta chain) was identified in a study of shared clonotypes between healthy human individuals. A word on this clone: Other DNA sequences in this specimen translate into the identical CDR3.

Generated by immunoSEQ multiplex PCR, the TCRdb table keeps only in-frame clones and is missing some. The sample consists of approximately 980,000 clones, approximately 76% of them appearing once. Trimming took 2 bases from V and 9 from J, leaving 11 bases between them. CDR1 and CDR2 (germline): SGHAT, FQNNGV. CDR3 size: 14 residues. Sequenced: memory CD4+ T cells sorted from blood. The sample's subset: CD45RA-negative fraction. The sequence came from a man aged 18-30 years in good health. The rearrangement uses TRBV11-2 and TRBJ1-6; TRBD1 is a possible D gene (6 bases). The CDR3 reads CASSLQGGGSPLHF. The CDR3 DNA reads TGTGCCAGCAGCTTACAAGGGGGGGGTTCACCCCTCCACTTT.